A selection of T cell receptor beta chains follows, all from one sample in a study of blood T cells in healthy people across ages. TCRdb re-called the 5' RACE reads through MiXCR, storing one row per CDR3 protein. The sample shows fewer than 2,000,000 distinct CDR3 sequences, approximately 39% of them seen only once. What was sequenced was blood. The receptors shown here come from a human donor in good health. The conserved cysteine and the conserved F or W are not part of the CDR3 here.

v_gene	len	j_gene	CDR3aa
TRBV4-1	13	TRBJ1-2	ASSQEGGVGYGYT
TRBV5-1	12	TRBJ1-1	ASSDTTGNTEAF
TRBV5-1	12	TRBJ2-3	ASSLDGPRDTQY
TRBV2	11	TRBJ2-3	ASGSETTDTQY
TRBV12-3/TRBV12-4	12	TRBJ1-5	ASSRDRLDQPQH
TRBV7-2	15	TRBJ1-4	ASSFGRRPATNEKLF
TRBV24-1	13	TRBJ1-5	ATSDGSGANQPQH
TRBV12-3/TRBV12-4	12	TRBJ2-1	ASSVSSGTNEQF
TRBV9	11	TRBJ2-7	ASSVAPGREQY
TRBV2	13	TRBJ2-6	ASNRLLVGANVLT
TRBV12-3/TRBV12-4	14	TRBJ2-1	ASSLSSGGDYNEQF
TRBV29-1	11	TRBJ1-1	SVEGLLNTEAF
TRBV7-3	11	TRBJ1-2	ASSTGMDYGYT
TRBV4-1	12	TRBJ2-3	ASSSGRGGDTQY
TRBV7-2	12	TRBJ1-2	ASGPWTGPYGYT
TRBV7-8	13	TRBJ2-1	ASSLVGVAQDEQF
TRBV28	10	TRBJ2-5	ASSPRRKTQY
TRBV2	13	TRBJ1-2	ASRTRWGIPDGYT
TRBV10-3	16	TRBJ2-6	AISEATGARNGANVLT
TRBV6-2/TRBV6-3	13	TRBJ1-2	ASSYPTQGIYGYT
TRBV5-1	15	TRBJ1-1	ASSVVQGGVGSAEAF
TRBV7-2	13	TRBJ2-7	ASSLVAGVVGQQY
TRBV2	9	TRBJ1-1	ASSVRTEAF
TRBV5-1	10	TRBJ2-1	ASRTSGNEQV
TRBV12-3/TRBV12-4	12	TRBJ1-5	ASRGQGHHQPQH
TRBV13	12	TRBJ1-5	ASSTNGNNQPQH
TRBV9	13	TRBJ2-5	ASSASGGYGETQY
TRBV7-6	11	TRBJ1-4	ASRIGPGEKLF
TRBV20-1	12	TRBJ2-7	SARAGDSLYEQY
TRBV6-2/TRBV6-3	17	TRBJ1-5	ASSYSTGTDVNSNQPQH
TRBV19	12	TRBJ2-3	ASLGQGVPDTQY
TRBV4-3	14	TRBJ2-5	ASSQDLGSGGETQY
TRBV28	13	TRBJ2-7	ASRQDLLVAYEQY
TRBV20-1	11	TRBJ2-7	SARTGREWEQY
TRBV15	12	TRBJ2-1	ATSRGLGQNEQF
TRBV7-9	13	TRBJ2-1	ASSLDPRTYNEQF
TRBV4-2	13	TRBJ1-5	ASSPEGQGNQPQH